The 7 T cell receptor beta chains listed next were all sequenced from one sample in a study of esophageal squamous cell carcinoma under preoperative chemotherapy. TCRdb re-analysed the PCR reads in MiXCR, keeping a single row per CDR3 protein. The sample lists 15,000 to 20,000 distinct CDR3 sequences; just over 45% were seen once. Time point indicated: after preoperative PTX-NDP chemotherapy. Collection took place from a patient given preoperative chemotherapy. Every receptor here comes from a human donor with esophageal squamous cell carcinoma. The donor label of this sample is uncertain.

This clonotype is medium-sized (0.01 to 0.1%) within its sample. The chain has TRBV7-2 and TRBJ2-1; 12 bases agree with TRBD2. The J call is uncertain, as TRBJ2-7 better fits the DNA end. This CDR3 comprises 15 residues. CDR1 is SGHTA, CDR2 FQGNSA, per germline. The CDR3 sequence: CASSPTSGRGNEQYF. The CDR3 DNA reads TGTGCCAGCAGCCCGACTAGCGGGAGAGGGAACGAGCAGTACTTC.

The V gene is TRBV7-9, the J gene TRBJ2-5, with D possibly being TRBD1 (5 bases). The CDR3 sequence is 15 residues long. Trimming took 2 bases from V and 5 from J, leaving 15 bases between them. CDR1 and CDR2 from the germline V gene are SEHNR and FQNEAQ (reference sequence). The CDR3 DNA reads TGTGCCAGCAGCTTATTAGGGGTCCCTCAGGAGACCCAGTACTTC. It translates to CASSLLGVPQETQYF.

The J gene is TRBJ2-3, the V gene TRBV12-3 or TRBV12-4, with 9 bases identical to TRBD1. Trimming at V came to 6 bases and at J to 4 bases, leaving 5 bases not matched to a gene. The CDR3 sequence is 14 residues long. CDR3 sequence reads: CASSRTGVADTQYF. The CDR3 DNA follows: TGTGCCAGCAGCCGGACAGGGGTTGCAGATACGCAGTATTTT.

The sample holds a few counts of this clonotype. The chain combines TRBV7-8 with TRBJ2-5, with 7 bases identical to TRBD1. V lost 3 bases, J lost 4 bases, and 5 bases stayed unmatched. This CDR3 is 14 amino acids long. Per germline, CDR1 SGHVS and CDR2 FQNEAQ. CDR3 sequence reads: CASSFLSGGETQYF. In DNA form, the CDR3 reads TGTGCCAGCAGCTTTCTTTCAGGGGGAGAGACCCAGTACTTC.

Points on this clonotype: At one end the junction does not follow the germline gene, possibly because of a read error. The chain carries TRBV11-2 and TRBJ2-3; the D gene could be TRBD1 or TRBD2 (6 bases each). Germline V gene lookup returns CDR1 SGHAT and CDR2 FQNNGV. The CDR3 totals 16 residues. CDR3 nucleotide sequence: TGTGCCAGCGCGGCGTCCGGGGGCCGTGCCAAAGATACGCAGTATTTC. It translates to CASAASGGRAKDTQYF.

This clonotype was detected a few times. This rearrangement joins TRBV6-1 to TRBJ2-5; D is ambiguous. Germline V CDR1 and CDR2: MNHNS, SASEGT. V was clipped by 1 base and J by 4 bases, with 10 bases between them. CDR3 length: 14 residues. The CDR3 is CASSEDPARETQYF. CDR3 DNA sequence: TGTGCCAGCAGTGAAGATCCGGCAAGAGAGACCCAGTACTTC.

Concerning this clonotype: One end of the junction is discordant with germline, which a read error may explain. J is TRBJ2-3 and V is TRBV7-2, with 8 bases aligning to TRBD2. The CDR3 is 17 residues long. The germline V gene encodes CDR1 SGHTA and CDR2 FQGNSA. This chain's CDR3 is CASRAGGGGRIEDTQYF. The CDR3 region has the DNA TGTGCCAGCAGGGCGGGGGGTGGCGGGCGTATCGAAGATACGCAGTACTTT.